This T cell receptor (beta chain) was captured in a study of cytomegalovirus exposure and HLA in healthy donors listed by TCRdb under 2017. The study in broad terms: According to a later analysis, the roughly 120 validation repertoires were produced on the same platform as the 600 to 850 repertoires of the first cohort. Besides the first cohort of approximately 710 subjects, a separate validation cohort made up of over 100 different subjects was used. The study aimed to test whether signatures of past pathogen exposure could be identified by cataloging public T cell receptors. To predict cytomegalovirus infection status, the study brought together high-throughput TCR immunosequencing, statistical association of individual TCRs with disease status, and machine learning. Findings and caveats that apply to the study as a whole: A later analysis lacked HLA typing for the validation cohort, so it scored co-occurrence in that cohort across all 120 repertoires. Of the cluster scores, approximately 95% were above 0 in a later analysis, which found that TCRs clustered in the first cohort also tended to co-occur in the approximately 130 validation repertoires. The classifier was reported to diagnose cytomegalovirus status with high specificity and sensitivity in both the original and validation cohorts. The study gave a list of more than 150 TCR beta chains associated with cytomegalovirus. In vitro tests confirmed that a few of the cytomegalovirus-associated TCR beta chains recognize cytomegalovirus antigens. Most TCR sequences were seen in very few donors, while some public TCRs were found in many individuals. The authors suggested that the approach could potentially be generalized to other disease states and immunological phenotypes.

The CDR3 goes from the cysteine to the phenylalanine over 13 residues. Only the CDR3 DNA is retained, 39 bases long and in frame from the first base. V is pared back by 5 bases and J by 6 bases, with 10 bases lying between the germline termini. Taken from the germline V gene, the CDR1 and CDR2 loops are SGHTA and FQGNSA. Library preparation employed the immunoSEQ multiplex PCR assay. On the study's bioinformatics: A statistical classification framework was built to diagnose cytomegalovirus status from the catalog of TCR beta chain sequences. Imported from immuneACCESS, the table was reduced by TCRdb to in-frame sequences with V and J called. These copies leave out some clones; in studies compared against another copy, an unresolved V gene accounts for under half, and the cause of the remainder is not known. The DNA was the basis for D and trimming; V, J and clone size are from that table. This sample has some 150,000 clones in its table, and more than 75% of those were observed once. The ten largest clones take up less than 3.5% of the sample.

About this clone itself: Its antigen is currently not known. Per-base quality was not reported, and no clone a single base away is much larger than it.

Donors formed part of the validation cohort, which comprised about 120 subjects and was distinct from the first cohort of 550 to 850 subjects. Source material: PBMCs. This TCR derives from a man aged 18 to 35 in good health and CMV-seropositive. The chain is made from TRBV7-2 and TRBJ2-2; matching of 6 bases hints at TRBD1 as the D gene. CDR3 sequence: CASSLGTSGELFF. The DNA sequence is TGTGCCAGCAGCCTCGGGACATCCGGGGAGCTGTTTTTT.